This T cell receptor (beta chain) was retrieved from a study of blood T cell repertoires in COVID-19. Across the study: The United States, Italy and Spain provided the acute and convalescent COVID-19 samples. PBMCs, B-cell-depleted T cells, or T cells provided the cDNA or gDNA that made up the material.

Germline CDR1 LGHNA, CDR2 YSLEER. V dropped 4 bases and J dropped 7; count of bases not matched to a gene: 3. This CDR3 is 13 amino acids long. Authors' methods: Amplification of reference gene primers provided the estimated nucleated cell counts. Method: immunoSEQ multiplex PCR; TCRdb's copy keeps in-frame clones and lacks some. V and J calls and clone size are given by that table; D and trimming were obtained from the DNA. The sample lists about 29,000 clones, nearly 90% occurring once. The sequence was collected from a human donor in a cohort sampled during active COVID-19. V gene TRBV4-3 combines with J gene TRBJ1-4; 7 bases align to TRBD1. The sample was peripheral blood. The chain's CDR3 is CASSPTGSEKLFF. CDR3 in DNA: TGCGCCAGCAGCCCGACAGGGAGTGAAAAACTGTTTTTT.